The T cell receptor (beta chain) under discussion was sequenced for a study of T-cell memory formation after mild COVID-19. This clonotype turned up a few times. TCRdb re-analysed the 5' RACE reads in MiXCR, keeping a single row per CDR3 protein. The data show about 440,000 distinct CDR3 sequences, 15% to 20% seen once. The sample comprised PBMCs or a T cell subset sorted from them (not recorded which). The TCR sequence derives from an adult woman who had mild COVID-19 (a few samples of this study predate the infection). Cell type and time point are not known.

Here the CDR3 reads CASSGWDRAYNEQFF. As DNA, the CDR3 is TGTGCCAGCAGCGGCTGGGACAGGGCCTACAATGAGCAGTTCTTC. The genes are TRBV12-3 or TRBV12-4 and TRBJ2-1, with 9 bases aligning to TRBD1. V lost 6 bases to trimming and J lost 2 bases; unmatched junction nucleotides: 5. This CDR3 comprises 15 residues.